This section outlines one T cell receptor beta chain sequence together with its context. Authors' methods: Estimation of nucleated cell counts relied on the amplification of reference gene primers. Only in-frame clones appear in the TCRdb table, and some are missing; sequencing was by immunoSEQ multiplex PCR. The V and J calls and clone size come from that table; D and trimming were worked out from the DNA. Altogether 130,000 or so clones are present, around nine tenths being singletons, with the ten largest covering about 2.1%. V was trimmed by 0 bases and J by 1 base, leaving 19 bases between them. Germline V gives CDR1 SGHRS, CDR2 YFSETQ. The length of the CDR3 is 18 residues. The data stem from a study of blood T cell repertoires in COVID-19. Study summary: T cells, B-cell-depleted T cells, or PBMCs supplied cDNA or gDNA.

J is TRBJ1-2 and V is TRBV5-1; D is perhaps TRBD1 (6 bases). The specimen was peripheral blood. This clonotype was obtained from a woman between 45 and 60 years old with acute or convalescent COVID-19. The CDR3 protein is CASSLGQLQGISNYGYTF. Here the CDR3 DNA reads TGCGCCAGCAGCTTGGGTCAGTTACAGGGAATAAGTAACTATGGCTACACCTTC. The full variable domain, in which reference TRBV5-1 and TRBJ1-2 provide the parts outside the CDR3, is KAGVTQTPRYLIKTRGQQVTLSCSPISGHRSVSWYQQTPGQGLQFLFEYFSETQRNKGNFPGRFSGRQFSNSRSEMNVSTLELGDSALYLCASSLGQLQGISNYGYTFGSGTRLTVV.